These T cell receptor beta chains were read from a single sample in a study of metastatic and nonmetastatic thyroid tumors. MiXCR reprocessed the PCR reads for TCRdb. The data show tens of thousands of clones, roughly 26% seen once. The source material was blood. The source of these receptors is a female donor with papillary thyroid cancer or a benign thyroid nodule (not recorded which). Some clones in this sample may be carry-over from other donors' samples. Each CDR3 is given with its conserved first and last residue. Each record gives: J gene, V gene, CDR3 protein.

TRBJ2-2 TRBV18 CASSPALESTGELFF
TRBJ2-1 TRBV20-1 CSARELAGIDEQFF
TRBJ1-3 TRBV7-6 CASSPGNTIYF
TRBJ2-1 TRBV5-1 CASSFRSAIGGIYNEQFF
TRBJ2-5 TRBV15 CATSRGLVQIQETQYF
TRBJ2-3 TRBV9 CASSVGTSGSYTQYF
TRBJ2-6 TRBV6-1 CAGSRLQVPSGANVLTF
TRBJ2-3 TRBV28 CAGRSITDTKYF
TRBJ1-6 TRBV11-1 CASSLDSDNSPLHF
TRBJ1-6 TRBV5-1 CASSPGTWGSPLHF
TRBJ2-6 TRBV6-1 CAGSSLQGPSGANVLTF
TRBJ2-4 TRBV2 CASRGTSGRNIQYF
TRBJ2-1 TRBV6-1 CASSEPGTIRNEQFF
TRBJ1-5 TRBV6-1 CASIQGVGYSNQPQHF
TRBJ2-7 TRBV2 CASRGDTYEQYF
TRBJ1-2 TRBV6-1 CAISTRQGDGYTF
TRBJ2-2 TRBV5-1 CASSASTSYVRTGELFF
TRBJ1-1 TRBV7-9 CASSPGQGADTEAFF
TRBJ2-6 TRBV18 CASSPTGSGANVLTF
TRBJ2-7 TRBV11-2 CASSLNPTAYEQYF
TRBJ2-5 TRBV12-3/TRBV12-4 CASSPAGETQYF
TRBJ2-7 TRBV11-1 CASSLEGPQGQYF
TRBJ2-2 TRBV24-1 CATTAGRELFF
TRBJ1-6 TRBV4-1 CASSQDVGSLHF
TRBJ2-1 TRBV18 CASSPLGGLGNEQFF
TRBJ2-6 TRBV7-3 CASSLRPGLAVSGANVLTF
TRBJ2-1 TRBV11-2 CASSPPGQGGSNEQFF
TRBJ2-1 TRBV11-2 CASSRDSTPYNEQFF
TRBJ2-7 TRBV6-2/TRBV6-3 CASGQSGSHEQYF
TRBJ2-7 TRBV5-1 CASSSQTGGPYEQYF
TRBJ1-2 TRBV28 CASSFKGYGYTF
TRBJ2-7 TRBV20-1 CSARPVLGVEYEQYF